The text below deals with one T cell receptor beta chain. The data are from a study of T cells after yellow fever vaccination. CDR3 length equals 14 residues. They built TCR cDNA with 5'RACE template switching, a step that put in a universal primer site and UMIs. Each CDR3 protein is one row after TCRdb ran MiXCR on the 5' RACE reads. The repertoire has about 340,000 distinct CDR3 sequences, almost 4% of them found once; the top ten carry less than 25%. The material sequenced was PBMCs, taken 5 days after the yellow fever booster vaccination. The V and J genes are TRBV21-1 and TRBJ2-4. TRBV21-1 is labeled a pseudogene. The TCR sequence derives from a man aged 18 to 29 who received the YFV17D yellow fever vaccine. CDR3 coding DNA: TGTGCCAGCATTCCGGCCAGGTCCAAAAACATTCAGTACTTC. Protein product: CASIPARSKNIQYF.